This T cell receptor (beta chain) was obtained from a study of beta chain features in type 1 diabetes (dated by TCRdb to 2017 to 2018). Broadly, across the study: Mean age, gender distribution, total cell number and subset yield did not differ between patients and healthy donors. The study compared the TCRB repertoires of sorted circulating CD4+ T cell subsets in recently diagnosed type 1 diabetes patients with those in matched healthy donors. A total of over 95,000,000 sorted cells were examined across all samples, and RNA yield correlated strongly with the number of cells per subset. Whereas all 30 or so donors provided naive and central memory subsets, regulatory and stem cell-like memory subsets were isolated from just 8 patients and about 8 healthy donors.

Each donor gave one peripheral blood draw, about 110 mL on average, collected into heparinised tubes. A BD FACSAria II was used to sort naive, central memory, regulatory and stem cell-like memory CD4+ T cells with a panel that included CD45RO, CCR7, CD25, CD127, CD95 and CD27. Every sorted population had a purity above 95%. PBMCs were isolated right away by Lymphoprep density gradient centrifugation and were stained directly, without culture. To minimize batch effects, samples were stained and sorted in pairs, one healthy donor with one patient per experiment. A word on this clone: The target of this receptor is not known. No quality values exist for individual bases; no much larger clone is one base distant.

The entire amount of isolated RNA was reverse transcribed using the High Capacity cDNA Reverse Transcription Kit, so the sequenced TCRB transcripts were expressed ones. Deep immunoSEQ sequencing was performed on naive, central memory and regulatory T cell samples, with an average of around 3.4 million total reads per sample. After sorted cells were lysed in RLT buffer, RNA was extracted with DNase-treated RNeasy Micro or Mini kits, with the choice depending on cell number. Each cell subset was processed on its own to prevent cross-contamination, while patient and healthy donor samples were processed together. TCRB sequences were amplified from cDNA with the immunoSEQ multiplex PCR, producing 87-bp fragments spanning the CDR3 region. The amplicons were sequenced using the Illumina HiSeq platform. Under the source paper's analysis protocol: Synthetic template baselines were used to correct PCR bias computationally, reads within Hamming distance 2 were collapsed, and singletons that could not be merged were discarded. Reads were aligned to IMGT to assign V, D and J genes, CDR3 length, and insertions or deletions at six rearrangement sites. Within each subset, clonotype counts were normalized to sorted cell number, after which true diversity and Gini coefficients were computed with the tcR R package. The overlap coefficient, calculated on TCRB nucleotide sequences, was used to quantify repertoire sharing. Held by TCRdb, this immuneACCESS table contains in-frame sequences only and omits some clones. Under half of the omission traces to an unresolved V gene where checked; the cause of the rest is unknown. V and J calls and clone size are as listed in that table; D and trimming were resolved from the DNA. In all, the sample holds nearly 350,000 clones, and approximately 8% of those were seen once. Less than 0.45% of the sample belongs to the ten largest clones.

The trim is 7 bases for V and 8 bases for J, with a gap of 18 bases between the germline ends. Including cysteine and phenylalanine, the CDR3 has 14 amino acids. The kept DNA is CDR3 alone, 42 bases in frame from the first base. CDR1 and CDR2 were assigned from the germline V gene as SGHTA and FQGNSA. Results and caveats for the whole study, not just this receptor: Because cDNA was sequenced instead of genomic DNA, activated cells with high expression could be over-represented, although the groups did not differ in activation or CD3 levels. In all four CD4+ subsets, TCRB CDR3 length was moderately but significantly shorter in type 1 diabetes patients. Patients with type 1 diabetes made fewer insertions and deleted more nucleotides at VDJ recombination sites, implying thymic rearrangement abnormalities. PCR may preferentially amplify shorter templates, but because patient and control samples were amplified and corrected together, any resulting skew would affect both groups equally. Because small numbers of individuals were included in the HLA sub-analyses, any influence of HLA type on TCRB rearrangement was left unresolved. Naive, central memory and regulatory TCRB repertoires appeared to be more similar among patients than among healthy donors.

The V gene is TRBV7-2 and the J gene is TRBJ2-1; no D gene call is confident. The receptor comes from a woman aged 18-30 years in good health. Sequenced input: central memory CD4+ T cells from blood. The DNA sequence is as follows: TGTGCCAGCACCAAAGTTGGACCTGTCTATGAGCAGTTCTTC. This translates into CASTKVGPVYEQFF.